This is a list of T cell receptor beta chains from one sample in a study of cytomegalovirus exposure and HLA in healthy donors. Clones were read by immunoSEQ multiplex PCR, and TCRdb kept only the in-frame ones, dropping some. The sample totals about 200,000 clones. The material sequenced was PBMCs. These receptors were taken from a boy aged 10-17 years in good health and CMV-seronegative. Both conserved end residues are part of each CDR3. The D gene is left open where the match is weak. The size field is filled for only some rows; it gives once, few, many or a size class.

j_call	d_call	v_call	clone_size	cdr3_aa	cdr3_nt
TRBJ2-7	TRBD1	TRBV10-3	.	CAISPRDRDILSYEQYF	TGTGCCATCAGCCCCCGGGACAGGGACATCCTTTCCTACGAGCAGTACTTC
TRBJ1-1	.	TRBV29-1	.	CSVGGPVRTEAFF	TGCAGCGTCGGCGGCCCGGTGAGGACTGAAGCTTTCTTT
TRBJ2-1	TRBD2	TRBV19	.	CASTTSGGSYNEQFF	TGTGCCAGCACAACTAGCGGGGGTTCCTACAATGAGCAGTTCTTC
TRBJ1-5	.	TRBV19	.	CASSTVIHQPQHF	TGTGCCAGTAGTACGGTAATCCATCAGCCCCAGCATTTT
TRBJ2-7	TRBD1	TRBV27	.	CASSSGTAPSAYEQYF	TGTGCCAGCAGCTCCGGGACAGCTCCCAGTGCCTACGAGCAGTACTTC
TRBJ2-1	TRBD2	TRBV5-4	.	CASVAGASGGRTYNEQFF	TGTGCCAGCGTCGCCGGGGCTAGCGGGGGCCGAACCTACAATGAGCAGTTCTTC
TRBJ1-6	.	TRBV6-5	.	CASSFGPEGSPLHF	TGTGCCAGCAGTTTCGGCCCGGAGGGATCACCCCTCCACTTT
TRBJ1-1	TRBD1	TRBV30	.	CAMGQQNTEAFF	TGTGCCATGGGACAGCAGAACACTGAAGCTTTCTTT
TRBJ1-2	TRBD1	TRBV30	.	CAWSTPGGIYGYTF	TGTGCCTGGAGTACGCCAGGGGGGATCTATGGCTACACCTTC
TRBJ1-1	TRBD1	TRBV5-1	.	CASSLPQGANTEAFF	TGCGCCAGCAGCTTGCCACAGGGGGCGAACACTGAAGCTTTCTTT
TRBJ1-2	.	TRBV30	.	CAWDIRGFYGYTF	TGTGCCTGGGATATCAGGGGATTCTATGGCTACACCTTC
TRBJ1-5	.	TRBV10-2	.	CASSESQAGVVSQPQHF	TGCGCCAGCAGTGAGTCCCAGGCTGGTGTCGTTTCGCAGCCCCAGCATTTT
TRBJ1-2	TRBD1	TRBV5-6	.	CASSQGSSYGYTF	TGTGCCAGTTCACAGGGGTCTAGCTATGGCTACACCTTC
TRBJ2-5	TRBD2	TRBV6-5	.	CASSYTAGGRETQYF	TGTGCCAGCAGTTACACAGCGGGGGGGCGGGAGACCCAGTACTTC
TRBJ1-5	.	TRBV27	.	CASSFNRAQPQHF	TGTGCCAGCAGTTTTAACAGGGCTCAGCCCCAGCATTTT
TRBJ1-1	TRBD1	TRBV9	.	CASSATGAPPTEAFF	TGTGCCAGCAGCGCGACAGGGGCCCCCCCCACTGAAGCTTTCTTT
TRBJ1-4	.	TRBV27	.	CASSLSSRDIANEKLFF	TGTGCCAGCAGTTTAAGCTCCAGGGACATAGCTAATGAAAAACTGTTTTTT
TRBJ1-2	.	TRBV30	.	CAWSLQGWYGYTF	TGTGCCTGGAGTTTGCAGGGCTGGTATGGCTACACCTTC
TRBJ1-5	.	TRBV30	.	CAWSVYGGRQPQHF	TGTGCCTGGAGTGTGTACGGGGGACGGCAGCCCCAGCATTTT
TRBJ1-3	.	TRBV28	.	CASSSPGGLYF	TGTGCCAGCAGTTCTCCCGGGGGTCTATATTTT
TRBJ2-3	TRBD2	TRBV5-4	.	CASSSLAEGTDTQYF	TGTGCCAGCAGCTCGCTAGCGGAAGGCACAGATACGCAGTATTTT
TRBJ2-1	.	TRBV5-1	.	CASSLGRGTYNEQFF	TGCGCCAGCAGCTTGGGTAGGGGAACCTACAATGAGCAGTTCTTC
TRBJ1-1	.	TRBV19	.	CASSIDRTVNTEAFF	TGTGCCAGTAGTATAGATCGGACAGTAAACACTGAAGCTTTCTTT
TRBJ2-3	.	TRBV4-1	.	CASSQGVLGIATDTQYF	TGCGCCAGCAGCCAAGGGGTTCTGGGTATAGCCACAGATACGCAGTATTTT
TRBJ2-7	TRBD2	TRBV5-4	.	CASSLGLAGGPSEQYF	TGTGCCAGTAGCTTGGGACTAGCGGGGGGGCCTTCCGAGCAGTACTTC
TRBJ2-3	TRBD1	TRBV7-9	.	CASSLGQGAAHSTDTQYF	TGTGCCAGCAGCTTGGGACAGGGGGCGGCTCATAGCACAGATACGCAGTATTTT
TRBJ2-7	TRBD2	TRBV7-9	.	CASSSSGTSGEGAPYEQYF	TGTGCCAGCAGCTCTTCCGGGACTAGCGGGGAGGGAGCTCCTTACGAGCAGTACTTC
TRBJ1-2	.	TRBV5-8	.	CASNQGGASGYTF	TGTGCCAGCAATCAAGGGGGAGCTAGTGGCTACACCTTC
TRBJ2-1	TRBD2	TRBV11-2	.	CASSLGTSGGEREQFF	TGTGCCAGCAGCTTGGGGACTAGCGGGGGCGAGAGGGAGCAGTTCTTC
TRBJ2-7	TRBD2	TRBV5-1	.	CASSLGTSGAYEQYF	TGCGCCAGCAGCTTGGGGACTAGCGGGGCCTACGAGCAGTACTTC
TRBJ1-1	.	TRBV9	.	CASSNVQGMNTEAFF	TGTGCCAGCAGCAACGTACAGGGTATGAACACTGAAGCTTTCTTT
TRBJ1-2	.	TRBV7-9	.	CASSLEAGQGYGYTF	TGTGCCAGCAGCTTAGAAGCAGGGCAGGGCTATGGCTACACCTTC
TRBJ1-1	.	TRBV7-2	.	CASSLLGGTEAFF	TGTGCCAGCAGCTTACTGGGAGGGACTGAAGCTTTCTTT
TRBJ2-2	.	TRBV6-1	large	CASSVGSGYTGELFF	TGTGCCAGCAGTGTGGGCAGTGGGTACACCGGGGAGCTGTTTTTT
TRBJ1-1	.	TRBV7-8	.	CASSPWGLNTEAFF	TGTGCCAGCAGCCCCTGGGGCCTGAACACTGAAGCTTTCTTT
TRBJ2-2	TRBD2	TRBV7-6	.	CASSLGLAGNTGELFF	TGTGCCAGCAGCTTAGGACTAGCGGGAAACACCGGGGAGCTGTTTTTT
TRBJ2-7	.	TRBV5-1	.	CASRIGGGYEQYF	TGCGCCAGCAGAATAGGGGGTGGCTACGAGCAGTACTTC
TRBJ2-7	.	TRBV6-1	.	CASSVRQGESYEQYF	TGTGCCAGCAGTGTCAGACAAGGTGAATCCTACGAGCAGTACTTC
TRBJ2-7	.	TRBV25-1	.	CASSVRLTGSYEQYF	TGTGCCAGCAGTGTTCGGTTAACAGGGTCCTACGAGCAGTACTTC
TRBJ1-4	.	TRBV11-2	.	CASSSIRTRRSNEKLFF	TGTGCCAGCAGCTCGATTCGGACCAGGAGGTCTAATGAAAAACTGTTTTTT
TRBJ2-5	TRBD2	TRBV30	.	CAWAGTSNVETQYF	TGTGCCTGGGCGGGGACTAGCAATGTCGAGACCCAGTACTTC
TRBJ2-7	TRBD1	TRBV5-1	.	CASSQTGTAYEQYF	TGCGCCAGCAGCCAAACCGGGACAGCTTACGAGCAGTACTTC
TRBJ1-1	.	TRBV5-4	.	CASSLRGSTEAFF	TGTGCCAGCAGCTTGAGGGGGAGTACTGAAGCTTTCTTT
TRBJ2-1	TRBD2	TRBV4-1	.	CASSQRGPGGEQFF	TGCGCCAGCAGCCAAAGGGGACCGGGAGGTGAGCAGTTCTTC
TRBJ1-1	.	TRBV2	.	CASWRVENTEAFF	TGTGCCAGTTGGCGGGTGGAGAACACTGAAGCTTTCTTT
TRBJ1-4	TRBD1	TRBV9	.	CASSPDRVNEKLFF	TGTGCCAGCAGCCCCGACAGGGTGAATGAAAAACTGTTTTTT
TRBJ2-7	.	TRBV2	.	CASFYHQVRSSYEQYF	TGTGCCAGCTTTTACCACCAGGTCCGATCTTCCTACGAGCAGTACTTC
TRBJ2-7	.	TRBV7-2	.	CASSLRGGTGSNEQYF	TGTGCCAGCAGCTTACGCGGGGGGACAGGGTCAAACGAGCAGTACTTC
TRBJ2-7	.	TRBV19	.	CASSIRFQTGYEQYF	TGTGCCAGTAGTATAAGGTTCCAGACAGGATACGAGCAGTACTTC
TRBJ2-7	TRBD1	TRBV6-1	.	CASSDRTGVYEQYF	TGTGCCAGCAGTGACCGGACAGGGGTATACGAGCAGTACTTC
TRBJ2-7	.	TRBV7-8	.	CASSLVRGEQYF	TGTGCCAGCAGCTTAGTCCGCGGCGAGCAGTACTTC
TRBJ1-6	.	TRBV5-4	.	CASSVQGTWSSYNSPLHF	TGTGCCAGCAGCGTCCAGGGGACGTGGAGCTCCTATAATTCACCCCTCCACTTT
TRBJ1-1	.	TRBV5-1	.	CASSLQQETEAFF	TGCGCCAGCAGCTTACAACAGGAGACTGAAGCTTTCTTT
TRBJ1-5	.	TRBV7-2	.	CASSLGTALYSNQPQHF	TGTGCCAGCAGCTTAGGGACAGCCCTCTATAGCAATCAGCCCCAGCATTTT
TRBJ1-5	.	TRBV4-1	.	CASSQEGVRDQPQHF	TGCGCCAGCAGCCAAGAGGGAGTCCGGGATCAGCCCCAGCATTTT
TRBJ2-6	TRBD1	TRBV28	.	CASTPGQGISGANVLTF	TGTGCCAGCACCCCGGGACAGGGGATTTCTGGGGCCAACGTCCTGACTTTC
TRBJ1-1	.	TRBV30	.	CAWSGQSTEAFF	TGTGCCTGGAGTGGGCAAAGCACTGAAGCTTTCTTT
TRBJ1-2	.	TRBV5-1	.	CASSEGVLKGYGYTF	TGCGCCAGCAGCGAGGGGGTATTAAAAGGGTATGGCTACACCTTC
TRBJ2-1	TRBD2	TRBV14	.	CASSFGGAGYNEQFF	TGTGCCAGCAGCTTCGGGGGGGCGGGGTACAATGAGCAGTTCTTC